This T cell receptor beta chain was sequenced during a study of blood T cell repertoires in COVID-19. Whole-study context: Acute and convalescent COVID-19 samples came from the United States, Italy and Spain.

CDR3 length equals 15 residues. J lost 4 bases, V lost 1 base, and 6 bases had no gene match. The germline CDR1 and CDR2 sequences are LNHNV and YYDKDF (reference sequence). Patients at the Seattle site were enrolled during active infection and followed longitudinally. Per the study methods: Estimated nucleated cell counts came from reference gene primer amplification. Profiled with immunoSEQ multiplex PCR; TCRdb holds only in-frame clones, not every one. V, J and clone size derive from that table, while D and trimming were established from the DNA sequence. The repertoire consists of about 410,000 clones, with 89% occurring once and the leading ten covering 1.5% to 1.8%.

The specimen was peripheral blood. The chain employs TRBV15 and TRBJ1-2, with 7 bases matching TRBD1. This clonotype was obtained from a woman between 40 and 55 years old with COVID-19, enrolled during active disease. The CDR3 region is CATSRVDRESYGYTF. Written as DNA, the CDR3 is TGTGCCACCAGCAGAGTTGACAGGGAGAGCTATGGCTACACCTTC.